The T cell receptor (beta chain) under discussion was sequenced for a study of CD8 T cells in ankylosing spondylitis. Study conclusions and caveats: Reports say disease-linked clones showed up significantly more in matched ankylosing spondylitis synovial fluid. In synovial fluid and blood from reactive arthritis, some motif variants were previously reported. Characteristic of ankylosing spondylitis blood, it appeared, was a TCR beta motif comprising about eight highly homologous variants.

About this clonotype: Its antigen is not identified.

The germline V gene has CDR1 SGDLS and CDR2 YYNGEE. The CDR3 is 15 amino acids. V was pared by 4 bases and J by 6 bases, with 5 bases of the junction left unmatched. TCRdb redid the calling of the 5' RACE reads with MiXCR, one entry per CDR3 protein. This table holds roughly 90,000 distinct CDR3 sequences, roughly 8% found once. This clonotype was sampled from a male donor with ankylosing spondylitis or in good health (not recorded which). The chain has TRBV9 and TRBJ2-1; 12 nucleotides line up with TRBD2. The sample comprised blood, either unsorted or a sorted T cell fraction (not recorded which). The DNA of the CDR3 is TGTGCCAGCAGCCTAGCGGGAGGGTCCGGCAATGAGCAGTTCTTC. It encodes CASSLAGGSGNEQFF. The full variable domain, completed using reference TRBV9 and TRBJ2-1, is DSGVTQTPKHLITATGQRVTLRCSPRSGDLSVYWYQQSLDQGLQFLIQYYNGEERAKGNILERFSAQQFPDLHSELNLSSLELGDSALYFCASSLAGGSGNEQFFGPGTRLTVL.